The 21 T cell receptor beta chains presented below share a single source sample, sequenced in a study of blood T cell repertoires in COVID-19. Assay used: immunoSEQ multiplex PCR; TCRdb lists only in-frame clones, some missing. The data contain about 200,000 clones, approximately 89% of them singletons. The sequenced sample was PBMCs or T cells enriched from blood (not recorded which). Source of these receptors: a woman between 40 and 55 years old with acute COVID-19.

The V call is TRBV7-2, the J call TRBJ2-5; the match to TRBD2 covers 14 bases. The length of the CDR3 is 15 residues. CDR1 SGHTA and CDR2 FQGNSA come from the germline V gene. The J segment lost 5 bases and the V segment lost 4 bases, leaving 3 bases of the junction unmatched. CDR3 residues: CASSWTSGGRETQYF. In DNA form, the CDR3 reads TGTGCCAGCAGCTGGACTAGCGGGGGGAGGGAGACCCAGTACTTC.

V is TRBV5-6 and J is TRBJ2-3; weak D call: TRBD2 (5 bases). The CDR3 sequence is 15 residues long. Trimming pared 1 base from V and 1 base from J, leaving 10 bases between. From germline, CDR1 is SGHDT and CDR2 YYEEEE. CDR3 loop: CASSLMRAGTDTQYF. As DNA, the CDR3 is TGTGCCAGCAGCTTGATGAGGGCGGGCACAGATACGCAGTATTTT.

The CDR3 here is CATSRGFSGSYSNQPQHF. The CDR3 coding sequence is TGTGCCACCAGCAGAGGATTTTCAGGGTCGTATAGCAATCAGCCCCAGCATTTT. J is TRBJ1-5 and V is TRBV15; TRBD1 is a possible D gene (5 bases). This CDR3 has 18 residues. Germline V CDR1 and CDR2: LNHNV, YYDKDF (reference sequence). Trimming removed 1 base at V and 0 bases at J, with 16 bases between.

The chain links TRBV18 to TRBJ1-2, with D uncertain. The CDR3 runs 14 residues. V lost 3 bases, J lost 9 bases, and 17 bases lay in between. Germline V lookup: CDR1 KGHSH, CDR2 LQKENI. The DNA for the CDR3 is TGTGCCAGCTCACCCATATTAGAGCCGAATCGCTACACCTTC. It translates to CASSPILEPNRYTF.

Written as DNA, the CDR3 is TGTGCCAGCAGTTCCCACGAGGGGACAGACTACGAGCAGTACTTC. Encoded protein: CASSSHEGTDYEQYF. The rearrangement joins TRBV6-5 to TRBJ2-7, with 7 bases matching TRBD1. The CDR3 runs 15 residues. Germline loops: CDR1 MNHEY, CDR2 SVGAGI. V lost 4 bases to trimming and J lost 3 bases; unmatched junction nucleotides: 9.

This chain links TRBV7-3 with TRBJ2-1; TRBD2 matches at 9 bases. This CDR3 spans 15 amino acids. V lost 5 bases and J lost 5; bases outside the gene matches: 7. CDR1 is SGHTA, CDR2 FQGTGA, per germline. This CDR3 is CASSPLAGPNNEQFF. DNA of the CDR3: TGTGCCAGCAGCCCTCTAGCGGGGCCAAACAATGAGCAGTTCTTC.

On this clone itself: Other DNA sequences from this sample encode an identical CDR3 as well. The chain has TRBV2 and TRBJ2-5; 14 bases map to TRBD2. This CDR3 region has 16 residues. Germline V gene data show CDR1 as SNHLY and CDR2 as FYNNEI. Trimming at V came to 6 bases and at J to 2 bases, leaving 5 bases not matched to a gene. Here the CDR3 DNA reads TGTGCCAGCAGCGGACGACTAGCGGGGGGGCAAGAGACCCAGTACTTC. Residues: CASSGRLAGGQETQYF.

This sequence joins TRBV18 and TRBJ2-2; 9 bases fit TRBD1. V shed 11 bases and J 0 bases; nucleotides not matched to a gene: 1. The length of the CDR3 is 13 residues. Germline V gives CDR1 KGHSH, CDR2 LQKENI. The CDR3 protein is CAGQGPNTGELFF. In nucleotides, the CDR3 is TGTGCCGGACAGGGGCCGAACACCGGGGAGCTGTTTTTT.

The CDR3 DNA is TGTGCCAGCAGCGTAGCGAGCCAAGAGACCCAGTACTTC. Protein: CASSVASQETQYF. This sequence joins TRBV9 and TRBJ2-5, with no clear D. This CDR3 contains 13 residues. Germline values: CDR1 SGDLS, CDR2 YYNGEE. V gave up 0 bases and J gave up 1 base, with 4 bases separating them. Using reference TRBV9 and TRBJ2-5 for the parts outside the CDR3, the full variable domain is DSGVTQTPKHLITATGQRVTLRCSPRSGDLSVYWYQQSLDQGLQFLIQYYNGEERAKGNILERFSAQQFPDLHSELNLSSLELGDSALYFCASSVASQETQYFGPGTRLLVL.

This chain uses TRBV2 with TRBJ1-2, with D tentatively TRBD1 (6 bases). Germline-derived CDR1 and CDR2 are SNHLY and FYNNEI. The CDR3 covers 15 residues. The germline V and J ends were trimmed by 6 bases and 5 bases, with 19 bases remaining between them. The CDR3: CASRARTGPIYGYTF. For the CDR3, the DNA is TGTGCCAGCAGGGCACGTACAGGGCCAATTTATGGCTACACCTTC.

V and J are TRBV6-2 or TRBV6-3 and TRBJ2-7; 9 bases fit TRBD2. V dropped 6 bases and J dropped 4; count of bases not matched to a gene: 16. The CDR3 has 17 residues. Germline V gene data show CDR1 as MNHEY and CDR2 as SVGEGT. The CDR3 bases are TGTGCCAGCAGCTCCCGAGGATTGACTAGCGGAGCTTACGAGCAGTACTTC. Translated: CASSSRGLTSGAYEQYF.

CDR3: CASSEEQGSTEAFF. The CDR3 region has the DNA TGTGCCAGCAGTGAAGAACAGGGTAGCACTGAAGCTTTCTTT. J is TRBJ1-1 and V is TRBV2, with a possible D match to TRBD1 (6 bases). V shed 1 base and J shed 4 bases, with 10 bases lying between them. Germline V gene data show CDR1 as SNHLY and CDR2 as FYNNEI. This CDR3 contains 14 residues.

The chain couples TRBV19 to TRBJ2-2, with D possibly being TRBD2 (5 bases). CDR3 size: 14 residues. The V gene's germline CDR1 is LNHDA and CDR2 SQIVND (reference sequence). V lost 5 bases and J 2 bases, leaving 9 bases between the germline ends. CDR3 amino acids: CASSYRGNTGELFF. DNA of the CDR3: TGTGCCAGTAGTTATCGGGGAAACACCGGGGAGCTGTTTTTT.

This clone was detected once. V usage is TRBV7-3 and J usage is TRBJ2-1; tentatively, D is TRBD2 (5 bases). Trimming left V 6 bases short and J 4 bases short, with 16 bases between. Germline V CDR1 and CDR2: SGHTA, FQGTGA. The CDR3 contains 15 residues. The CDR3 bases are TGTGCCAGCAGTTCTAAACTAGTTTCTTACAATGAGCAGTTCTTC. Translating gives CASSSKLVSYNEQFF.

Only one count was recorded for this clone. This chain connects TRBV5-1 to TRBJ1-2; perhaps TRBD1 as D (5 bases). The CDR3 runs to 14 residues. The V gene's germline CDR1 is SGHRS and CDR2 YFSETQ. V was cut by 4 bases and J by 3 bases, with 13 bases left in between. CDR3: CASSLAPGDYGYTF. The CDR3, as DNA: TGCGCCAGCAGCCTTGCTCCGGGGGACTATGGCTACACCTTC.

This chain joins TRBV19 and TRBJ1-1; D gene ambiguous. V gave up 7 bases and J gave up 5 bases, with 8 bases separating them. The CDR3 has 11 amino acids. The germline gives CDR1 LNHDA, CDR2 SQIVND (reference sequence). CDR3 nucleotides: TGTGCCAGTAAAGACATTACTGAAGCTTTCTTT. Amino acid sequence: CASKDITEAFF.

The rearrangement links TRBV7-6 to TRBJ2-6; maybe TRBD2 (6 bases). V gave up 3 bases and J gave up 0 bases, with 6 bases separating them. The CDR3 runs to 15 residues. Germline V gene sequence: CDR1 SGHVS, CDR2 FNYEAQ. The CDR3 nucleotides read TGTGCCAGCAGCTTGGGGGGCTCTGGGGCCAACGTCCTGACTTTC. This translates into CASSLGGSGANVLTF.

The V and J genes are TRBV2 and TRBJ2-7, with 7 bases fitting TRBD2. This CDR3 has 13 residues. The germline gives CDR1 SNHLY, CDR2 FYNNEI. Losses at the gene ends were 4 bases for V and 2 bases for J; bases not matched to a gene: 2. The CDR3 loop reads CASSGSGTYEQYF. CDR3 DNA: TGTGCCAGCAGTGGAAGCGGGACCTACGAGCAGTACTTC.

The genes are TRBV12-2 and TRBJ2-1; TRBD2, the D gene given by the table, was not confirmed from the DNA. TRBV12-2 is a known pseudogene. This CDR3 is built from 18 residues. Here the CDR3 DNA reads TGTGCAAGTCGCTTAGCGCCTGAGGGGGGGATTGAGTTCAATGAGCAGTTCTTC. Its protein is CASRLAPEGGIEFNEQFF.

The rearrangement uses TRBV11-3 and TRBJ2-1; 7 bases are a match to TRBD2. CDR1 is SGHNT and CDR2 is YENEEA in the germline V gene. The CDR3 has 14 amino acids. J lost 6 bases, V lost 5 bases, and 7 bases had no gene match. This CDR3 reads CASSTPRGVNEQFF. The CDR3 DNA is TGTGCCAGCAGCACACCCCGGGGGGTCAATGAGCAGTTCTTC.

This clone came up a few times. V and J are TRBV6-5 and TRBJ2-7, with D possibly being TRBD2 (6 bases). CDR1 MNHEY and CDR2 SVGAGI come from the germline V gene. V was pared by 7 bases and J by 3 bases, with 19 bases between. The CDR3 has 15 amino acids. The CDR3 DNA reads as TGTGCCAGCACTCCAAAAGGAGGGGTTAGCTACGAGCAGTACTTC. Its translation: CASTPKGGVSYEQYF.